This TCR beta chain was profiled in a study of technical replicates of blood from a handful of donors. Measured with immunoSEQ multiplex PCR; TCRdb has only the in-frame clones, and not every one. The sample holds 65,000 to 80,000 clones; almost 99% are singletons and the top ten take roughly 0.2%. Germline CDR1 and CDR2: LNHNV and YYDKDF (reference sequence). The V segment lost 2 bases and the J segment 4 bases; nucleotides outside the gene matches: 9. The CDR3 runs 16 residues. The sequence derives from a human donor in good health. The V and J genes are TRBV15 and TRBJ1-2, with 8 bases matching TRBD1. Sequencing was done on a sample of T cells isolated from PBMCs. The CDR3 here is CATSRRIPGGFYGYTF. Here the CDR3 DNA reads TGTGCCACCAGCAGACGTATCCCAGGGGGCTTCTATGGCTACACCTTC.